The 3 T cell receptor beta chains given below trace back to one sample, sequenced in a study of breast tumors, draining lymph nodes, adjacent tissues. TCRdb reanalysed the multiplex PCR reads using MiXCR and keeps one entry per CDR3 protein. The repertoire includes around 130,000 distinct CDR3 sequences, about 31% of them detected once, and 2% to 2.5% sits in the top ten. Axillary draining lymph nodes of breast cancer patients supplied the node samples. The sequencing sample was made of axillary lymph node tissue. These receptors were collected from a female donor with breast cancer. Some clones in this sample may be carry-over from other donors' samples.

With respect to this clonotype: A much larger clone is a single base away; this may be a read error. This chain joins TRBV13 and TRBJ2-3; D is possibly TRBD2 (5 bases). This CDR3 contains 16 residues. Germline-derived CDR1 and CDR2 are PRHDT and FYEKMQ (reference sequence). The ends were cut back, 2 bases at V and 4 bases at J, with 16 bases in the middle. This CDR3 reads CASSLPGIGVADTQYF. Here the CDR3 DNA reads TGTGCCAGCAGCTTACCGGGAATTGGGGTGGCAGATACGCAGTATTTT. Based on the CDR3 plus reference TRBV13 and TRBJ2-3, the full variable domain is AAGVIQSPRHLIKEKRETATLKCYPIPRHDTVYWYQQGPGQDPQFLISFYEKMQSDKGSIPDRFSAQQFSDYHSELNMSSLELGDSALYFCASSLPGIGVADTQYFGPGTRLTVL.

This clonotype occurred a few times. This may arise from a read error, as a much more abundant clone is one base away. This chain links TRBV5-5 with TRBJ1-2; D ambiguous. The germline V gene has CDR1 SGHKS and CDR2 YYEKEE (reference sequence). The CDR3 is 13 amino acids. V was shortened by 0 bases and J by 4 bases, with 7 bases between the two germline ends. CDR3 sequence reads: CASSLETTYGYTF. CDR3 nucleotides: TGTGCCAGCAGCTTGGAGACAACCTATGGCTACACCTTC.

As to this clonotype: Being one base from a much bigger clone, this may be a read error. The V call is TRBV7-2, the J call TRBJ1-2; TRBD1 aligns across 7 bases. CDR1 and CDR2 (germline): SGHTA, FQGNSA. This CDR3 is 15 amino acids long. The CDR3 DNA follows: TGTGCCAGCAGCTTAGCCTCCGGGACAGACTATGGCTACCCCTTC. Protein product: CASSLASGTDYGYPF.